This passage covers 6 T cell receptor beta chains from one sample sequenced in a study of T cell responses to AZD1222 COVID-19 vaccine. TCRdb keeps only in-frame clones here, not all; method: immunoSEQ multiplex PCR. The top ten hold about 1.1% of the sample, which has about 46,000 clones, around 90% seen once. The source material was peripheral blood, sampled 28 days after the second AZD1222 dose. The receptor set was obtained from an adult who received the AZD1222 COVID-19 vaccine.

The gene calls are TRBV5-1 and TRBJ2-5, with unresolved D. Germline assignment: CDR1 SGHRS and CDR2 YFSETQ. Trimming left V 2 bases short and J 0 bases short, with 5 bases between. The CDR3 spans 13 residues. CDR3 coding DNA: TGCGCCAGCAGCTTTACGTACCAAGAGACCCAGTACTTC. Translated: CASSFTYQETQYF.

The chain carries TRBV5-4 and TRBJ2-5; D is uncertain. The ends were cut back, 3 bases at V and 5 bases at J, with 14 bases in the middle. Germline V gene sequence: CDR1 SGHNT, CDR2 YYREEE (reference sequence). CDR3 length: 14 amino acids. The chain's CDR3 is CASSSVGDSETQYF. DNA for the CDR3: TGTGCCAGCAGCTCCGTTGGGGATTCGGAGACCCAGTACTTC. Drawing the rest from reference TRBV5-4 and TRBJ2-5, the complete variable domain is ETGVTQSPTHLIKTRGQQVTLRCSSQSGHNTVSWYQQALGQGPQFIFQYYREEENGRGNFPPRFSGLQFPNYSSELNVNALELDDSALYLCASSSVGDSETQYFGPGTRLLVL.

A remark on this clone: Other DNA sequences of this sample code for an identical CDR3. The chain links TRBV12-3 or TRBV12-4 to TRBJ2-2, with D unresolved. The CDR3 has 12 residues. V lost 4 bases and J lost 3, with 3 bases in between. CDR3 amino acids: CASSSYTGELFF. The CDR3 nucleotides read TGTGCCAGCAGTTCATACACCGGGGAGCTGTTTTTT.

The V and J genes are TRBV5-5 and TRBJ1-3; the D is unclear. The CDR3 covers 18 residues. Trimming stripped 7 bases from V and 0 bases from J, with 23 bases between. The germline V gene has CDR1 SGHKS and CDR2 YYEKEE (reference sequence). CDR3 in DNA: TGTGCCAGCCCCTCTAAACCCATCAGGCTCTACTCTGGAAACACCATATATTTT. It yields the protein CASPSKPIRLYSGNTIYF.

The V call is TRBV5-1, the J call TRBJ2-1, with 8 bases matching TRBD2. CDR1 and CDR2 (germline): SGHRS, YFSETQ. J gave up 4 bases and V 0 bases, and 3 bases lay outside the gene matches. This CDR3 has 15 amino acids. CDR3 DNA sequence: TGCGCCAGCAGCTTGGGCACTAGCGGTTACAATGAGCAGTTCTTC. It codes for CASSLGTSGYNEQFF.

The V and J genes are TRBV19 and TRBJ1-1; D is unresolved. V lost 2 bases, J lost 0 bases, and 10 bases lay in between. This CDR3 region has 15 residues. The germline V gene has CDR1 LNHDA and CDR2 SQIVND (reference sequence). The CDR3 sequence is CASSIKRLMNTEAFF. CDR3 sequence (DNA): TGTGCCAGTAGTATAAAGCGCCTCATGAACACTGAAGCTTTCTTT.